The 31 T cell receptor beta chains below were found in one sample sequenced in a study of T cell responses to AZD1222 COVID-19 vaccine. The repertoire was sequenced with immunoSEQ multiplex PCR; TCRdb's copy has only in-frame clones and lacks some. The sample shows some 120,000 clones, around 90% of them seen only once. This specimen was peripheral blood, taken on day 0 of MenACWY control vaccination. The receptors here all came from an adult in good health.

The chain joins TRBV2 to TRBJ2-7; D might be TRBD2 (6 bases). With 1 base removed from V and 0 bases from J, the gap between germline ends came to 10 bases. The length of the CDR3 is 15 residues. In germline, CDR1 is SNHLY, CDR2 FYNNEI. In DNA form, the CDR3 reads TGTGCCAGCAGTGAAGGTAGCGGAAGCTCCTACGAGCAGTACTTC. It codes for CASSEGSGSSYEQYF.

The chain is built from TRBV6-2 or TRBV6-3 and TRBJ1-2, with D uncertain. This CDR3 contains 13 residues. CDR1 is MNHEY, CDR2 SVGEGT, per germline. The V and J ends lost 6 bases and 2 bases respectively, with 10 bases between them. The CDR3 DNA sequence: TGTGCCAGCAGCAACTACGGAAACTATGGCTACACCTTC. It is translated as CASSNYGNYGYTF.

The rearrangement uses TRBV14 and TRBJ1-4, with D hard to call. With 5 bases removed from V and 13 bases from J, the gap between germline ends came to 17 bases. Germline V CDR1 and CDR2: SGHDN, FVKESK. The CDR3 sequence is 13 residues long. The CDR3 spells CASSGPTPDRLFF. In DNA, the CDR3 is TGTGCCAGCAGCGGACCCACGCCCGATAGACTGTTTTTT.

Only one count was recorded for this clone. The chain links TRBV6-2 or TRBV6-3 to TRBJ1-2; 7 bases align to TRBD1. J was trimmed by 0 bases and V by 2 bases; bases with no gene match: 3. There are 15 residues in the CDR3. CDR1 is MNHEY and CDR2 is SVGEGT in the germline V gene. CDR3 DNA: TGTGCCAGCAGTTACAGGGACAGCACTAACTATGGCTACACCTTC. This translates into CASSYRDSTNYGYTF.

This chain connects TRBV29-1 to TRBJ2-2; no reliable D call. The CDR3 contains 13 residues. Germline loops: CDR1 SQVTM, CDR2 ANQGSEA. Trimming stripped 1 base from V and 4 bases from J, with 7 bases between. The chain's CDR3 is CSVEGQTTGELFF. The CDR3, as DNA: TGCAGCGTTGAAGGCCAGACCACCGGGGAGCTGTTTTTT.

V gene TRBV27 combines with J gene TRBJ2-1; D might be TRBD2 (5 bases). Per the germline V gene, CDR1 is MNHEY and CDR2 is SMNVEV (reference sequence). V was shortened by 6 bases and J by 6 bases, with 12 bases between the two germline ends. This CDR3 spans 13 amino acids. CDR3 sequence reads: CASRVLGSNEQFF. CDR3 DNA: TGTGCCAGCAGAGTTCTTGGGAGCAATGAGCAGTTCTTC.

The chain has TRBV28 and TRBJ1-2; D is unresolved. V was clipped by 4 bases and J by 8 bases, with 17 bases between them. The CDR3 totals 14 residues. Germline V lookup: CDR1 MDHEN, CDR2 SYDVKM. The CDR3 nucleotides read TGTGCCAGCAGTTCACGCCGGTCTGAGGGCGGCTACACCTTC. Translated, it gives CASSSRRSEGGYTF.

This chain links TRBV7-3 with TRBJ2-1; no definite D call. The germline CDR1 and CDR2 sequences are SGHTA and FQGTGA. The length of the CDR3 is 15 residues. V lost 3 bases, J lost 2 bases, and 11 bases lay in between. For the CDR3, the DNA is TGTGCCAGCAGCTTTCGAAAGGGAACCTACAATGAGCAGTTCTTC. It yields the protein CASSFRKGTYNEQFF.

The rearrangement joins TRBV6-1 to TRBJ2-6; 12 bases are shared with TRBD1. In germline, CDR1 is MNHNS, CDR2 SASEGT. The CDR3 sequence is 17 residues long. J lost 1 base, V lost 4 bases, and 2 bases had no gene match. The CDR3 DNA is TGTGCCAGCAGTGTGGGACAGGGGGCTTCTGGGGCCAACGTCCTGACTTTC. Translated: CASSVGQGASGANVLTF.

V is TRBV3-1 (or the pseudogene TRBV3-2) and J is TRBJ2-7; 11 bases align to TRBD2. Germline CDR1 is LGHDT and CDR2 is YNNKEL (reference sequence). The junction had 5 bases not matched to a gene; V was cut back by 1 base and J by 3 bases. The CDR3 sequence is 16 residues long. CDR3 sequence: CASSQGPGLAVYEQYF. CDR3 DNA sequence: TGTGCCAGCAGCCAAGGTCCGGGACTAGCGGTCTACGAGCAGTACTTC.

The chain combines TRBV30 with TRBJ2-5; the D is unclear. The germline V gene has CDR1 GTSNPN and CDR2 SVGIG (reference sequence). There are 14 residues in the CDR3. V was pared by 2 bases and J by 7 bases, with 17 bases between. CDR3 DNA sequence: TGTGCCTGGAGTAGTGGCCTTACGTCGGGGACCCAGTACTTC. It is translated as CAWSSGLTSGTQYF.

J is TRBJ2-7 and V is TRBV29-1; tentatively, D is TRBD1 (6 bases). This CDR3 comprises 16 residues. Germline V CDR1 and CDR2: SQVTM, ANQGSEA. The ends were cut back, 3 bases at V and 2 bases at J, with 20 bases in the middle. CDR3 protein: CSVEFQQGFDTYEQYF. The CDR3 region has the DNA TGCAGCGTTGAGTTCCAACAGGGCTTCGACACCTACGAGCAGTACTTC.

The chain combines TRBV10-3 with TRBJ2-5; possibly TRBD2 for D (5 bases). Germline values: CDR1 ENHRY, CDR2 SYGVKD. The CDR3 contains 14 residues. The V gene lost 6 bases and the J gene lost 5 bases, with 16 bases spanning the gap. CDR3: CAISLDGRGETQYF. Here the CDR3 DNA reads TGTGCCATCAGCTTGGACGGGCGAGGGGAGACCCAGTACTTC.

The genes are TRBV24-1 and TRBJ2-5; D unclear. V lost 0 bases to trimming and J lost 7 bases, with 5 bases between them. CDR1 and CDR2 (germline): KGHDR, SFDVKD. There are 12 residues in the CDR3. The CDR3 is CATSDLMGTQYF. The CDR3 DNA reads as TGTGCCACCAGTGATTTGATGGGGACCCAGTACTTC.

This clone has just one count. The chain's CDR3 is CASSPRDRGYSGELFF. The DNA of the CDR3 is TGTGCCAGCAGCCCCCGGGACAGGGGTTACTCCGGGGAGCTGTTTTTT. The gene calls are TRBV7-3 and TRBJ2-2; TRBD1 aligns across 10 bases. Unmatched junction bases numbered 9, after V lost 5 bases and J lost 6 bases. Germline CDR1 and CDR2: SGHTA and FQGTGA. This CDR3 contains 16 residues.

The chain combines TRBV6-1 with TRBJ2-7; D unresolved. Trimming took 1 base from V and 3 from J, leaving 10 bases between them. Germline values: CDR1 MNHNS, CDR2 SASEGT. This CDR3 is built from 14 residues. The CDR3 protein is CASSEGMGLYEQYF. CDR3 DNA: TGTGCCAGCAGTGAAGGTATGGGTCTCTACGAGCAGTACTTC.

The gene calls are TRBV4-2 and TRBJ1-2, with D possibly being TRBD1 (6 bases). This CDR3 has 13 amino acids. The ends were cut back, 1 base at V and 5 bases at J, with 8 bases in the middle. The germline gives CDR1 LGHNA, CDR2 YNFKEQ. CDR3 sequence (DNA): TGTGCCAGCAGCCAAGGGACAGATTATGGCTACACCTTC. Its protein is CASSQGTDYGYTF.

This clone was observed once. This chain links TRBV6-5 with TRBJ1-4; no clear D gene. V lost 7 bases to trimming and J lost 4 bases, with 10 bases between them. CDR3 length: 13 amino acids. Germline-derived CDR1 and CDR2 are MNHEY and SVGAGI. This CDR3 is CASTTRVNEKLFF. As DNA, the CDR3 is TGTGCCAGCACAACGCGGGTTAATGAAAAACTGTTTTTT.

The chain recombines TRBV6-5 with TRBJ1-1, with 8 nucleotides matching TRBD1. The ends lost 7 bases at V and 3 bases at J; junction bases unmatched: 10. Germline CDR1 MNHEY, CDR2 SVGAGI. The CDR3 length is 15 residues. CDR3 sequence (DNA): TGTGCCAGCACCCTAGGACAGGGAGGTGACACTGAAGCTTTCTTT. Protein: CASTLGQGGDTEAFF.

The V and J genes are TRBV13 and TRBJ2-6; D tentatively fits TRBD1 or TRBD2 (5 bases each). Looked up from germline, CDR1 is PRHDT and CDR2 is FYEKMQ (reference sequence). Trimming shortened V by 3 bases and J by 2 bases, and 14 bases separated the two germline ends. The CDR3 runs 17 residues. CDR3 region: CASSLGRRITGANVLTF. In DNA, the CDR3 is TGTGCCAGCAGCTTGGGACGGAGAATTACTGGGGCCAACGTCCTGACTTTC. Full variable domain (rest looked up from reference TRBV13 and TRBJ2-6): AAGVIQSPRHLIKEKRETATLKCYPIPRHDTVYWYQQGPGQDPQFLISFYEKMQSDKGSIPDRFSAQQFSDYHSELNMSSLELGDSALYFCASSLGRRITGANVLTFGAGSRLTVL.

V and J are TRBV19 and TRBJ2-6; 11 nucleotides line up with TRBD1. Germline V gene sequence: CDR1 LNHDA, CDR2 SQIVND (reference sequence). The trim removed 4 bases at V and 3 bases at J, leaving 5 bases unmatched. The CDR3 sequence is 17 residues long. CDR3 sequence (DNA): TGTGCCAGTAGTAAAGGACAGGGGGCGGTTGGGGCCAACGTCCTGACTTTC. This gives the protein CASSKGQGAVGANVLTF.

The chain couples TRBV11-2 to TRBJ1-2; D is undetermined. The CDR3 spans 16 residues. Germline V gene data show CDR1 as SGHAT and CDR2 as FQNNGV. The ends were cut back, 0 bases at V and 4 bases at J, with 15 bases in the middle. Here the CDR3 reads CASSLDPFGGIYGYTF. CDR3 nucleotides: TGTGCCAGCAGCTTAGATCCCTTTGGAGGGATCTATGGCTACACCTTC.

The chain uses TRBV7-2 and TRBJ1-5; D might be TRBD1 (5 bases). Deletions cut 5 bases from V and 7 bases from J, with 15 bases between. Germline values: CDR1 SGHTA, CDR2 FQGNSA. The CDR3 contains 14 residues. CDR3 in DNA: TGTGCCAGCAGCCTAAGGGGTGAGATGCAGCCCCAGCATTTT. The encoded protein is CASSLRGEMQPQHF.

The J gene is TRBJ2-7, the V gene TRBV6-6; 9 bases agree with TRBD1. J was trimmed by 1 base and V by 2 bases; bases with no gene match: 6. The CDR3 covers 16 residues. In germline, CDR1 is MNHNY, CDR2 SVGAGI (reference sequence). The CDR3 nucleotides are TGTGCCAGCAGTTACATCGCCGGGACAGGGTCCTACGAGCAGTACTTC. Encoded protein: CASSYIAGTGSYEQYF.

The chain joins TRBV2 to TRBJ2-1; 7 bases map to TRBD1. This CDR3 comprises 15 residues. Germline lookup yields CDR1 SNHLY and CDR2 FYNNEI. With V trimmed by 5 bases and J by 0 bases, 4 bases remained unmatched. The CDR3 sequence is CASSRQGDSYNEQFF. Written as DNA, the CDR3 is TGTGCCAGCAGTCGACAGGGTGACTCCTACAATGAGCAGTTCTTC.

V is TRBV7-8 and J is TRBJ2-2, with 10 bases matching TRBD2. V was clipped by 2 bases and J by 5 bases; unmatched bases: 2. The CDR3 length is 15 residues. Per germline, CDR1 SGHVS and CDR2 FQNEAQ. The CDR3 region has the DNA TGTGCCAGCAGCTTACTAGCGGGAGAAACCGGGGAGCTGTTTTTT. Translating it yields CASSLLAGETGELFF.

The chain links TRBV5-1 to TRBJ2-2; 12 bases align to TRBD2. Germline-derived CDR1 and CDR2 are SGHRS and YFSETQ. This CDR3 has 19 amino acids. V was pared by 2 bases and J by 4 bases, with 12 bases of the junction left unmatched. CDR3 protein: CASSLRGTGTSGSTGELFF. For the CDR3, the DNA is TGCGCCAGCAGCTTACGTGGGACTGGGACTAGCGGGTCCACCGGGGAGCTGTTTTTT.

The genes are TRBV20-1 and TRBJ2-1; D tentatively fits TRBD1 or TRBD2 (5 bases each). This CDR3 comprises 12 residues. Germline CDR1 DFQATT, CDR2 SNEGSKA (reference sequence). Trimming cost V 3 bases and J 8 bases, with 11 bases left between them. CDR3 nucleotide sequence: TGCAGTGCTAGTCCTCGGGGCGATGAGCAGTTCTTC. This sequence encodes CSASPRGDEQFF.

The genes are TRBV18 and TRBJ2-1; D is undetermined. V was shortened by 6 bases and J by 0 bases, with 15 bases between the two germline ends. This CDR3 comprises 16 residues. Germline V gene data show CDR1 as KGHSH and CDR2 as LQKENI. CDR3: CASSPRTVSSYNEQFF. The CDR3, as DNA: TGTGCCAGCTCCCCTCGGACCGTGAGCTCCTACAATGAGCAGTTCTTC.

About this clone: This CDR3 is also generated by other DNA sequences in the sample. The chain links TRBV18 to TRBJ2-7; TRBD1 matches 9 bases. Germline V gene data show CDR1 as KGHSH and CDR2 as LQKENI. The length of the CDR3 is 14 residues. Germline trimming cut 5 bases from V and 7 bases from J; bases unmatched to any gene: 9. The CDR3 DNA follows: TGTGCCAGCTCAATCACAGGGGGCCTGGGAGAGCAGTACGTC. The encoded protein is CASSITGGLGEQYV.

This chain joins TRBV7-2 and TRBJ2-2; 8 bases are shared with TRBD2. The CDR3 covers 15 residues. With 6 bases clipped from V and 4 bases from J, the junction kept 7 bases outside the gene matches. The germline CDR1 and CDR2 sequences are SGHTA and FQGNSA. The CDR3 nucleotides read TGTGCCAGCAGTCGGGGGGGCCCCGGCACCGGGGAGCTGTTTTTT. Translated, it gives CASSRGGPGTGELFF.